Described below is a single T cell receptor (beta chain) sequence and its context. The data belong to a study of cytomegalovirus exposure and HLA in healthy donors. Generated by immunoSEQ multiplex PCR, the TCRdb table keeps only in-frame clones and is missing some. The sample yields about 170,000 clones, nearly 90% seen once. The CDR3 is 14 residues long. Germline V gene data show CDR1 as MNHEY and CDR2 as SMNVEV (reference sequence). With 0 bases removed from V and 4 bases from J, the gap between germline ends came to 7 bases. Sequenced input: PBMCs. The source of this sequence is a man aged 18 to 29 in good health and CMV-seropositive. This sequence joins TRBV27 and TRBJ1-5; D is uncertain. As DNA, the CDR3 is TGTGCCAGCAGTTTATCCCCGTTGAATCAGCCCCAGCATTTT. Translation: CASSLSPLNQPQHF.